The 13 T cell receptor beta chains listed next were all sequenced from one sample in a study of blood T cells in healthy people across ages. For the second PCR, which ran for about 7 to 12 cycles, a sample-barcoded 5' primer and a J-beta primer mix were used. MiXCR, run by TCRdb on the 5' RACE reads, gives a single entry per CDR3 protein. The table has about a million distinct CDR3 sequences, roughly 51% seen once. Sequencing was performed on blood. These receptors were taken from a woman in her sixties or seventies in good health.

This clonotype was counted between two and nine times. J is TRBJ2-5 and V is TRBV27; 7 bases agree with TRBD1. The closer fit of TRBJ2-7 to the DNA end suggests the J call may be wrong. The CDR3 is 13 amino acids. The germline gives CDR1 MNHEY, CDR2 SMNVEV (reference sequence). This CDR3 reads CASRSGTVNEQYF. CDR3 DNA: TGTGCCAGCAGATCCGGGACAGTCAACGAGCAGTACTTC.

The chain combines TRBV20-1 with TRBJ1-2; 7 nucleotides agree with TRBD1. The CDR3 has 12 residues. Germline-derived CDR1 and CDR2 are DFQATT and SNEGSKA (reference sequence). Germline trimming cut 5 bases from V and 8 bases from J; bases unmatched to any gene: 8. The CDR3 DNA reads TGCAGTGCTCATTCAGACAGGGACGGCTACACCTTC. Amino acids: CSAHSDRDGYTF.

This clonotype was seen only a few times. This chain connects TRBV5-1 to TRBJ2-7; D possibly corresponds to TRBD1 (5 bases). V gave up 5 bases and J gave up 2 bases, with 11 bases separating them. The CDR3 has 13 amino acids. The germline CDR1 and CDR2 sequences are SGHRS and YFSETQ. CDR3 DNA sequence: TGCGCCAGCAGTTCTGCAGGGCCCTACGAGCAGTACTTC. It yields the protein CASSSAGPYEQYF.

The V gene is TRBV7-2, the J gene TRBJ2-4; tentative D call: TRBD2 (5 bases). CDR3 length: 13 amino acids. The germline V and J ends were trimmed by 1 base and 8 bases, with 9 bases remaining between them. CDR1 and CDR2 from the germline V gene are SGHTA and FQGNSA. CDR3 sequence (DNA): TGTGCCAGCAGCTTAGGGGGAGAATACATTCAGTACTTC. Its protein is CASSLGGEYIQYF.

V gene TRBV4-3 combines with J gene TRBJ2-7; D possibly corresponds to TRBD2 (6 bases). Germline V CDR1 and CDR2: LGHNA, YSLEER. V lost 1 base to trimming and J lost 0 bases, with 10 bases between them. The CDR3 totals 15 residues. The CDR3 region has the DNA TGCGCCAGCAGCCAAGGGGCGCGGGGCTCCTACGAGCAGTACTTC. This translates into CASSQGARGSYEQYF.

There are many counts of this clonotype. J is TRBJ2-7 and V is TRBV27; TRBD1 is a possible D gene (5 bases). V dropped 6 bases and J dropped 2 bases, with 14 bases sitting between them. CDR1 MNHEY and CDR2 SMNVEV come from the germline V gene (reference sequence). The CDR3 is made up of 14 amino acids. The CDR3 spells CASSLGGQAYEQYF. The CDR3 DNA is TGTGCCAGCAGCTTAGGCGGACAAGCCTACGAGCAGTACTTC.

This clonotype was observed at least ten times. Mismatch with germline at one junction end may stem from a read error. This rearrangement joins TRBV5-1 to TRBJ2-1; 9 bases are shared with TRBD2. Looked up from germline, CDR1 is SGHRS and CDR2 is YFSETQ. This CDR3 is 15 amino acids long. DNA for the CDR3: TGTGCCAGCAGCTTGGGACTAGCAGGCTACAATGAGCAGTTCTTC. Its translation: CASSLGLAGYNEQFF.

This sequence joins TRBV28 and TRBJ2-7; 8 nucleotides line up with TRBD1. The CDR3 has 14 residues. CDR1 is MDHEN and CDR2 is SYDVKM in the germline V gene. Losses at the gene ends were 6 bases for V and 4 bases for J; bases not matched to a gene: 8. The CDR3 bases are TGTGCCAGCAGCGTACGACAGGGGAGATACGAGCAGTACTTC. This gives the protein CASSVRQGRYEQYF.

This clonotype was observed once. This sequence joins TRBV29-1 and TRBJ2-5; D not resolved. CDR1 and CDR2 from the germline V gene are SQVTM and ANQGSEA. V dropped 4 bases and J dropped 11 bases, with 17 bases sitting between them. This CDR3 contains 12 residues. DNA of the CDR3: TGCAGCGTTGTGAGTGGTACCTACGGGCAGTACTTC. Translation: CSVVSGTYGQYF.

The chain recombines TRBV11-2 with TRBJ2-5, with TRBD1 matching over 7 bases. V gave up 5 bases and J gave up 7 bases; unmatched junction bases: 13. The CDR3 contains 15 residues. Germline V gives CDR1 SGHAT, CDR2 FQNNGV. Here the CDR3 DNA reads TGTGCCAGCAGCCCGTGGACCTTATCAGGGGGGACCCAGTACTTC. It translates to CASSPWTLSGGTQYF. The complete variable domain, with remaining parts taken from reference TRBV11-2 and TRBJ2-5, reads EAGVAQSPRYKIIEKRQSVAFWCNPISGHATLYWYQQILGQGPKLLIQFQNNGVVDDSQLPKDRFSAERLKGVDSTLKIQPAKLEDSAVYLCASSPWTLSGGTQYFGPGTRLLVL.

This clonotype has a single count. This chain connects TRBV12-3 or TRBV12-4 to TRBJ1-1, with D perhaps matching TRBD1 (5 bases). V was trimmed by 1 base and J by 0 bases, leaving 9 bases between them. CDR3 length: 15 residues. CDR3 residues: CASSLEPGVNTEAFF. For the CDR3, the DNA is TGTGCCAGCAGTTTAGAGCCGGGGGTGAACACTGAAGCTTTCTTT.

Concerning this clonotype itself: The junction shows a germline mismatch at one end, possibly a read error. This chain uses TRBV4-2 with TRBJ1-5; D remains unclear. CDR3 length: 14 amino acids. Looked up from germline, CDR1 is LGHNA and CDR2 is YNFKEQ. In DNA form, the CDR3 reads TGTGCCAGCAACCAAGACTCTGGAGGTCAGCCCCAGCATTTT. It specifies CASNQDSGGQPQHF.

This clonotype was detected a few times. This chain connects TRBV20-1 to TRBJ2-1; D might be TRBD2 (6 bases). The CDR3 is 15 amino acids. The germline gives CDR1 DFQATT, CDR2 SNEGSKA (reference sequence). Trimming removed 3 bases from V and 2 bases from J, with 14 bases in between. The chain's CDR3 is CSARVLADPYNEQFF. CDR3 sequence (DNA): TGCAGTGCTAGGGTCTTAGCGGACCCCTACAATGAGCAGTTCTTC.